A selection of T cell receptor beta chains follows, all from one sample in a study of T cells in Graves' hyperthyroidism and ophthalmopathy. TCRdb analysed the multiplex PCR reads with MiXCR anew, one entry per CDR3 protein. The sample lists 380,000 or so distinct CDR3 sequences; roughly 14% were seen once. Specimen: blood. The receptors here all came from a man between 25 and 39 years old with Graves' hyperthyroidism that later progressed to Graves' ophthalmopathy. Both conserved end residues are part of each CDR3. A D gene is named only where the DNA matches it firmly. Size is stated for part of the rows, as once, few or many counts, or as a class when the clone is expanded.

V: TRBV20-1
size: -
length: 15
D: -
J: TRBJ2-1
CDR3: CSAREGRGFYNEQFF
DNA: TGCAGTGCTAGAGAAGGCAGGGGTTTCTACAATGAGCAGTTCTTC

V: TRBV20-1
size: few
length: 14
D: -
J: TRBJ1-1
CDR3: CSARSGEMNTEAFF
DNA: TGCAGTGCTAGATCCGGGGAGATGAACACTGAAGCTTTCTTT

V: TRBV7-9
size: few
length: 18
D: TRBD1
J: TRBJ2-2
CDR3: CASSLNPGQGANTGELFF
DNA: TGTGCCAGCAGCTTAAACCCGGGACAGGGGGCGAACACCGGGGAGCTGTTTTTT

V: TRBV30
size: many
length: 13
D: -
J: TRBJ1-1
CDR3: CAWSTRGGTEAFF
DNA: TGTGCCTGGAGCACAAGGGGTGGCACTGAAGCTTTCTTT

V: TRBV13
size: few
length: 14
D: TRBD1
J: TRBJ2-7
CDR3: CASSFQGVPYEQYF
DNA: TGTGCCAGCAGCTTCCAGGGGGTGCCCTACGAGCAGTACTTC

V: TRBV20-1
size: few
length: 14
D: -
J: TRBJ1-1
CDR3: CSARDSRDTLFAFF
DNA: TGCAGTGCTAGAGATTCACGGGACACCCTTTTTGCTTTCTTT

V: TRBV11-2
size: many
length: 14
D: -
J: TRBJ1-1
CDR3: CASSLVAVNTEAFF
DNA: TGTGCCAGCAGCTTAGTCGCGGTAAACACTGAAGCTTTCTTT

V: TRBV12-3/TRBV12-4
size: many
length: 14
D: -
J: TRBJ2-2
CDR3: CASSLGQGTGELFF
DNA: TGTGCCAGCAGTTTAGGGCAGGGCACCGGGGAGCTGTTTTTT

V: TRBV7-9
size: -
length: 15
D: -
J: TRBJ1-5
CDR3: CASSPRGGLNQPQHF
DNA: TGTGCCAGCAGCCCCCGTGGCGGACTCAATCAGCCCCAGCATTTT

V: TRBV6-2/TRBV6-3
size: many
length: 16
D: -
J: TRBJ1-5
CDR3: CASSYLSLQLDQPQHF
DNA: TGTGCCAGCAGTTATTTAAGTCTCCAGCTGGATCAGCCCCAGCATTTT

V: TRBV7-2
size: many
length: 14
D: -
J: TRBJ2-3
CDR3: CASSWARRRDTQYF
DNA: TGTGCCAGCAGCTGGGCGAGACGAAGGGATACGCAGTATTTT

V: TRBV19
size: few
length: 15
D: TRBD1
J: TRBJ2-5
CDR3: CASRVSGGTKETQYF
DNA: TGTGCCAGTAGGGTTTCAGGGGGTACAAAGGAGACCCAGTACTTC

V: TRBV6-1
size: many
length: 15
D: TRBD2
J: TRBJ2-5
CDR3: CASSSSGGLGETQYF
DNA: TGTGCCAGCAGCTCTAGCGGGGGGCTGGGGGAGACCCAGTACTTC

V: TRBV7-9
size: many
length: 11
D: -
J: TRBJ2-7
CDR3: CASSATYEQYF
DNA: TGTGCCAGCAGCGCCACCTACGAGCAGTACTTC

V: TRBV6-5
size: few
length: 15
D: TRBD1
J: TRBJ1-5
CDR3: CASSYAGQGNQPQHF
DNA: TGTGCCAGCAGTTACGCGGGACAGGGAAATCAGCCCCAGCATTTT

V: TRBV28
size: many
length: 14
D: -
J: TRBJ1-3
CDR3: CASSFRQPGNTIYF
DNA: TGTGCCAGCAGTTTTCGACAGCCTGGAAACACCATATATTTT

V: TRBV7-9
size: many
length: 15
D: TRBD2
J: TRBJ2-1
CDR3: CASSSTSGVNNEQFF
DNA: TGTGCCAGCAGCTCGACTAGCGGGGTTAACAATGAGCAGTTCTTC

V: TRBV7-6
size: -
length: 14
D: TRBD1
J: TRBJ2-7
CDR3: CASSATGVGVEQYF
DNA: TGTGCCAGCAGCGCGACAGGGGTTGGAGTCGAGCAGTACTTC

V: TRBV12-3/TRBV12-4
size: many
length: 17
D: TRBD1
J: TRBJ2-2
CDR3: CASRPTGGLGNTGELFF
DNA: TGTGCCAGCAGACCCACAGGGGGCCTAGGGAACACCGGGGAGCTGTTTTTT

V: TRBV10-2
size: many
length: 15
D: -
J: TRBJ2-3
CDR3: CASSEGQGKQDTQYF
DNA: TGCGCCAGCAGTGAGGGGCAGGGTAAACAAGATACGCAGTATTTT

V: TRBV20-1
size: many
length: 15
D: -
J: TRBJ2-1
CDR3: CSAREGGGPHNEQFF
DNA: TGCAGTGCTAGAGAAGGAGGGGGGCCACACAATGAGCAGTTCTTC

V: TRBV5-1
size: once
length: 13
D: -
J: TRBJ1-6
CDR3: CASSTGHPSPLHF
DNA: TGCGCCAGCAGTACTGGGCACCCATCACCCCTCCACTTT

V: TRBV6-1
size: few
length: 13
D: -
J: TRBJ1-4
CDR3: CASRLQGSEKLFF
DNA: TGTGCCAGCAGACTACAGGGTTCCGAAAAACTGTTTTTT

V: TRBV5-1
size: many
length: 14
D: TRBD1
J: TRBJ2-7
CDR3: CASSYRQGVREQYF
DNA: TGCGCCAGCAGCTACCGACAGGGGGTGAGGGAGCAGTACTTC

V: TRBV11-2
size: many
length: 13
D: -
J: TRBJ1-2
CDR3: CASSFTGTSGYTF
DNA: TGTGCCAGCAGCTTCACCGGTACCAGCGGCTACACCTTC

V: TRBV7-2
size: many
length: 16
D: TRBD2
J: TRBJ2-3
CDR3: CASSLAGRGGTDTQYF
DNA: TGTGCCAGCAGCTTAGCGGGGCGGGGGGGTACAGATACGCAGTATTTT

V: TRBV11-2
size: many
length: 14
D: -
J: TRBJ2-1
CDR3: CASSLGQGGNEQFF
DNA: TGTGCCAGCAGCTTAGGTCAGGGAGGCAATGAGCAGTTCTTC

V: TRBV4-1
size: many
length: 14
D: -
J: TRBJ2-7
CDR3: CASSQGGVPLEQYF
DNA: TGCGCCAGCAGCCAAGGTGGCGTCCCCCTCGAGCAGTACTTC

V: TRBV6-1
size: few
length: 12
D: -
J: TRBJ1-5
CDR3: CASRDINQPQHF
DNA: TGTGCCAGCAGGGACATCAATCAGCCCCAGCATTTT

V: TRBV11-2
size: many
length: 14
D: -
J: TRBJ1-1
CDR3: CASSLVEGSTEAFF
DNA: TGTGCCAGCAGCCTCGTGGAGGGGAGCACTGAAGCTTTCTTT

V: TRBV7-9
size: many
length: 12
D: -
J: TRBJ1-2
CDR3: CASSSRAGGYTF
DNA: TGTGCCAGCAGCTCTAGAGCGGGCGGCTACACCTTC

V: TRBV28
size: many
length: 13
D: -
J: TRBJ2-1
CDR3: CASRSSSYNEQFF
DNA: TGTGCCAGCAGAAGCAGCTCCTACAATGAGCAGTTCTTC

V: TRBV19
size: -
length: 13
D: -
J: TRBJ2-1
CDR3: CASSIEPDNEQFF
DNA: TGTGCCAGTAGTATTGAGCCTGACAATGAGCAGTTCTTC

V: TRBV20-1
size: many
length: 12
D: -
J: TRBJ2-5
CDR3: CSAIKREKTQYF
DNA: TGCAGTGCTATAAAGCGTGAGAAGACCCAGTACTTC

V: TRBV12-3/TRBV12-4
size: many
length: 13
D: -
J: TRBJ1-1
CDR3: CASSWSMNTEAFF
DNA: TGTGCCAGCAGTTGGTCTATGAACACTGAAGCTTTCTTT

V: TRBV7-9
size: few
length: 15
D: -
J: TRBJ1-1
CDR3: CASSLMETANTEAFF
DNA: TGTGCCAGCAGCTTAATGGAGACAGCGAACACTGAAGCTTTCTTT

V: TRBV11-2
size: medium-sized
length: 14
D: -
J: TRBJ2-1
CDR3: CASRPGGPYNEQFF
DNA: TGTGCCAGCAGACCGGGCGGGCCTTACAATGAGCAGTTCTTC

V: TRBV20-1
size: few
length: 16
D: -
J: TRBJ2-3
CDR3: CSARDPGAGILDTQYF
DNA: TGCAGTGCTAGAGATCCGGGGGCTGGGATCCTGGATACGCAGTATTTT

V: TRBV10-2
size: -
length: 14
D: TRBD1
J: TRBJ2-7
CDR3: CASTGGTGGNEQYF
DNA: TGCGCCAGCACCGGGGGGACAGGGGGCAACGAGCAGTACTTC

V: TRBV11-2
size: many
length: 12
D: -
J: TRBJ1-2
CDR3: CASSPRADGYTF
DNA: TGTGCCAGCAGCCCTCGGGCAGATGGCTACACCTTC

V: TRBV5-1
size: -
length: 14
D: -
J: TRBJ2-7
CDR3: CASSLEGSRNEQYF
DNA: TGCGCCAGCAGCTTGGAGGGGTCACGGAACGAGCAGTACTTC

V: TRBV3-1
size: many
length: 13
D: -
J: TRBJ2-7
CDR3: CASSQRSHYEQYF
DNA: TGTGCCAGCAGCCAAAGATCCCACTACGAGCAGTACTTC